The rows below give T cell receptor beta chains drawn from one sample of a study of CD8+ T cells in alopecia areata. The method was immunoSEQ multiplex PCR; TCRdb's version includes in-frame clones alone and lacks a portion of them. The sample lists approximately 110,000 clones, roughly 50% occurring once. The sample in question was CD8+ T cells sorted from blood, obtained at week 24, from a patient treated with tofacitinib. The receptors derive from a human donor with alopecia areata. CDR3s include the opening cysteine and the closing phenylalanine or tryptophan. A D gene is named only where the DNA matches it firmly. A row's size may be missing; if present it is once, few, many or a size class.

clone_size | d_call | j_call | v_call | cdr3_nt | cdr3_aa
few | . | TRBJ1-1 | TRBV13 | TGTGCCAGCAGCTCCGAGAGCACTGAAGCTTTCTTT | CASSSESTEAFF
. | TRBD1 | TRBJ2-7 | TRBV10-3 | TGTGCCATCAGTGAGACCGAAACAGGGGTTGGAGAGCAGTACTTC | CAISETETGVGEQYF
. | . | TRBJ1-1 | TRBV7-9 | TGTGCAACGAGATTAAGGGCTGAAGCTTTCTTT | CATRLRAEAFF
. | . | TRBJ1-1 | TRBV6-6 | TGTGCCAGCAGCCCCGGCAGCACTGAAGCTTTCTTT | CASSPGSTEAFF
. | . | TRBJ2-5 | TRBV5-1 | TGCGCCAGCAGCCTCCCCCCGCAAGAGACCCAGTACTTC | CASSLPPQETQYF
. | TRBD2 | TRBJ2-5 | TRBV6-5 | TGTGCCAGCAGCGCTTCGGGACTAGAAGAGACCCAGTACTTC | CASSASGLEETQYF
. | TRBD1 | TRBJ2-7 | TRBV4-1 | TGCGCCAGCAGCCTTTCCTACGGGACAGGGCTCTACGAGCAGTACTTC | CASSLSYGTGLYEQYF
. | . | TRBJ1-2 | TRBV29-1 | TGCAGCGCTGACGTTGGGGGGCCGTATGGCTACACCTTC | CSADVGGPYGYTF
once | . | TRBJ1-2 | TRBV25-1 | TGTGCCAGCAGTGGAGGACTTTATTCCGGCTACACCTTC | CASSGGLYSGYTF
few | . | TRBJ2-1 | TRBV19 | TGTGCCAGTAGCCGGGGTAATGAGCAGTTCTTC | CASSRGNEQFF
. | TRBD1 | TRBJ1-2 | TRBV2 | TGTGCCAGTCAGCAATGGACAGGGAATAACTATGGCTACACCTTC | CASQQWTGNNYGYTF
. | TRBD1 | TRBJ2-5 | TRBV6-4 | TGTGCCAGCAGTGAATCCGGAGGACAGGCGGAGACCCAGTACTTC | CASSESGGQAETQYF
. | TRBD2 | TRBJ2-5 | TRBV27 | TGTGCCAGCAGTCCTATACTAGCGGGGGGGCCGGAGACCCAGTACTTC | CASSPILAGGPETQYF
. | . | TRBJ2-1 | TRBV30 | TGTGCCTGGGCCGAGGGCCCGGGTGATGAGCAGTTCTTC | CAWAEGPGDEQFF
. | . | TRBJ2-5 | TRBV6-5 | TGTGCCACTTCGGGGAGAACCCAAGAGACCCAGTACTTC | CATSGRTQETQYF
. | . | TRBJ2-5 | TRBV27 | TGTGCCAGCAGTGGGGGCTGGGGGGCAGAGACCCAGTACTTC | CASSGGWGAETQYF
. | TRBD1 | TRBJ2-5 | TRBV19 | TGTGCCAGTAGTATAGATCTAGAGACAGGGGTCCAAGAGACCCAGTACTTC | CASSIDLETGVQETQYF
once | . | TRBJ1-5 | TRBV6-1 | TGTGCCAGCAGTGAAAGGGGAAATCAGCCCCAGCATTTT | CASSERGNQPQHF
. | . | TRBJ2-3 | TRBV18 | TGTGCCAGCTCACCGGGCTTTAGCACAGATACGCAGTATTTT | CASSPGFSTDTQYF
. | . | TRBJ2-7 | TRBV11-2 | TGTGCCAGCAGCTTAGCGGGGAAATCCTACGAGCAGTACTTC | CASSLAGKSYEQYF
few | . | TRBJ2-5 | TRBV29-1 | TGCAGCGTCCAGGGCAGGGGGAGGGAGACCCAGTACTTC | CSVQGRGRETQYF
. | TRBD1 | TRBJ2-1 | TRBV27 | TGTGCCAGCAGTTGGTCAGGGGGCAATGAGCAGTTCTTC | CASSWSGGNEQFF
. | TRBD1 | TRBJ1-5 | TRBV4-3 | TGCGCCAGCAGCCAAGTACGGGACAGGGGTCAGCCCCAGCATTTT | CASSQVRDRGQPQHF
few | TRBD1 | TRBJ2-3 | TRBV7-9 | TGTGCCAGCAGCACGGGACAGGCCAGCACAGATACGCAGTATTTT | CASSTGQASTDTQYF
few | TRBD2 | TRBJ2-1 | TRBV27 | TGTGCCAGCAGTTTAGGGCTAGCGGGGGCGCCCGAGCAGTTCTTC | CASSLGLAGAPEQFF
. | . | TRBJ1-5 | TRBV27 | TGTGCCAGCAGCCCCCCAGGTAGCAATCAGCCCCAGCATTTT | CASSPPGSNQPQHF
. | . | TRBJ2-7 | TRBV7-8 | TGTGCCAGCAGCTCGGGGGCGCCTACCTACGAGCAGTACTTC | CASSSGAPTYEQYF
. | TRBD1 | TRBJ2-3 | TRBV7-9 | TGTGCCAGCAGCTTAGCGCCGGGACAGGGGATAAGCACAGATACGCAGTATTTT | CASSLAPGQGISTDTQYF
. | TRBD1 | TRBJ2-1 | TRBV7-8 | TGTGCCAGCAGCTTGGCATTCATCGGACAGGGGACCTACAATGAGCAGTTCTTC | CASSLAFIGQGTYNEQFF
. | . | TRBJ2-3 | TRBV5-6 | TGTGCCAGCAGCTTGGGACTAATGGAACGCACAGATACGCAGTATTTT | CASSLGLMERTDTQYF
few | . | TRBJ2-5 | TRBV4-1 | TGCGCCAGCAGCCAAGGGCCCGGGGCCCAAGAGACCCAGTACTTC | CASSQGPGAQETQYF
. | . | TRBJ2-1 | TRBV13 | TGTGCCAGCAGCTTCCCGACCGAGAATGAGCAGTTCTTC | CASSFPTENEQFF
few | TRBD2 | TRBJ2-5 | TRBV2 | TGTGCCAGCACCAATAGCGGGGGGACGGAGACCCAGTACTTC | CASTNSGGTETQYF
. | . | TRBJ1-1 | TRBV9 | TGTGCCAGCAGCGAGGGGAAATTTATGAACACTGAAGCTTTCTTT | CASSEGKFMNTEAFF
. | . | TRBJ1-2 | TRBV21-1 | TGTGCCAGCAGCCACTCGCGGGGAGGCTACACCTTC | CASSHSRGGYTF
. | . | TRBJ2-1 | TRBV30 | TGTGCCGGGTATCAGGGAAGAAAATCCTACAATGAGCAGTTCTTC | CAGYQGRKSYNEQFF
. | . | TRBJ1-2 | TRBV13 | TGTGCCAGCACCCCCGGACGCGGCTTTTTGAACTATGGCTACACCTTC | CASTPGRGFLNYGYTF
few | . | TRBJ2-7 | TRBV6-5 | TGTGCCAGCAGTTACTCGCAGGTCCGCGAGCAGTACTTC | CASSYSQVREQYF
few | . | TRBJ1-1 | TRBV30 | TGTGCCTGGAGTGTAACTAGGGACACTGAAGCTTTCTTT | CAWSVTRDTEAFF
. | . | TRBJ1-4 | TRBV27 | TGTGCCAGCAGAGCCCGCCCGGCAACTAATGAAAAACTGTTTTTT | CASRARPATNEKLFF
. | . | TRBJ1-1 | TRBV10-2 | TGCGCCAGCAGAGCCCTGACAGAGAACACTGAAGCTTTCTTT | CASRALTENTEAFF
few | . | TRBJ2-1 | TRBV27 | TGTGCCAGCAGTTCCCCCCTCCTTCTGAAGAGCTCCTACAATGAGCAGTTCTTC | CASSSPLLLKSSYNEQFF
. | . | TRBJ1-3 | TRBV10-3 | TGTGCCATCAGTGAGTCGTCTCAGGGTTCTGGAAACACCATATATTTT | CAISESSQGSGNTIYF
. | TRBD1 | TRBJ2-7 | TRBV7-9 | TGTGCCAGCAGCCCCGGGACAGGGGGCTACGAGCAGTACTTC | CASSPGTGGYEQYF
. | . | TRBJ1-2 | TRBV9 | TGTGCCAGCAGCGTAGAAAGCGTTCTTGACTATGGCTACACCTTC | CASSVESVLDYGYTF
. | . | TRBJ1-2 | TRBV5-8 | TGTGCCAGCAGCTTGGTCTCGGCAGTATATGGCTACACCTTC | CASSLVSAVYGYTF
once | . | TRBJ1-1 | TRBV13 | TGTGCCAGCAGCTTAGTAGTCGGGCCCACTGAAGCTTTCTTT | CASSLVVGPTEAFF
few | TRBD1 | TRBJ2-7 | TRBV9 | TGTGCCAGCAGCGTCGCCGGGACAGGATTAGCCGAGCAGTACTTC | CASSVAGTGLAEQYF
. | . | TRBJ1-4 | TRBV2 | TGTGCCAGCAGTGGTAGGGACATCGGTCCCCCTAATGAAAAACTGTTTTTT | CASSGRDIGPPNEKLFF
. | . | TRBJ1-1 | TRBV30 | TGTGCCTGGAGTTCGAGCGGGGGCACTGAAGCTTTCTTT | CAWSSSGGTEAFF
. | . | TRBJ2-2 | TRBV7-2 | TGTGCCAGCAGCTTGAGGGTCAACACCGGGGAGCTGTTTTTT | CASSLRVNTGELFF
. | . | TRBJ1-1 | TRBV15 | TGTGCCACCAGCAGAGATCGCGGGGGGGACACTGAAGCTTTCTTT | CATSRDRGGDTEAFF
. | TRBD2 | TRBJ2-7 | TRBV27 | TGTGCCAGCAGTCCCTCAGCGGGGGAGGTGGCAGACGAGCAGTACTTC | CASSPSAGEVADEQYF
. | . | TRBJ2-3 | TRBV5-6 | TGTGCCAGCAGCCCAGGGCCAGATACGCAGTATTTT | CASSPGPDTQYF
few | TRBD1 | TRBJ2-7 | TRBV7-9 | TGTGCCAGCAGCTTACCGGGACAGCTCGAGCAGTACTTC | CASSLPGQLEQYF
. | TRBD2 | TRBJ2-3 | TRBV4-3 | TGCGCCAGCACCTCGGGGGTAGCGGGGGAGTTCACAGATACGCAGTATTTT | CASTSGVAGEFTDTQYF
. | . | TRBJ2-7 | TRBV5-4 | TGTGCCAGCAGCACGGACATTATCTACGAGCAGTACTTC | CASSTDIIYEQYF
. | . | TRBJ1-2 | TRBV9 | TGTGCCAGCAGCCCTCCGGAAGGACCTGGCTACACCTTC | CASSPPEGPGYTF
. | . | TRBJ1-4 | TRBV5-4 | TGTGCCAGCAGCTTGTGGACACTGGAAAAACTGTTTTTT | CASSLWTLEKLFF
few | . | TRBJ1-1 | TRBV11-1 | TGTGCCAGCAGCGATTCCAGGGGATTCACTGAAGCTTTCTTT | CASSDSRGFTEAFF